This TCR beta chain was recorded in a study of blood T cell repertoires in COVID-19. Background on the study: Sources were T cells, B-cell-depleted T cells, or PBMCs; the material itself was cDNA or gDNA.

The sample holds a few counts of this clone. In the original analysis: From reference gene primer amplification, estimates of nucleated cell counts were derived. The table came from immunoSEQ multiplex PCR; TCRdb's copy has only in-frame clones and leaves some out. D and trimming were read from the DNA, whereas the V and J calls and clone size are those reported in that table. This sample yields 180,000 or so clones, of which about four fifths are seen a single time; 9.5% to 12% belongs to the top ten. CDR1 is LNHDA, CDR2 SQIVND, per germline (reference sequence). With 9 bases clipped from V and 2 bases from J, the junction kept 10 bases outside the gene matches. The CDR3 is made up of 15 amino acids.

The sequenced sample consisted of PBMCs or T cells enriched from blood (not recorded which). This chain joins TRBV19 and TRBJ1-1; 9 nucleotides align to TRBD1. The sequence was collected from a man aged 50 to 60 who had recovered from COVID-19. CDR3 sequence: CASLTGGSLNTEAFF. CDR3 nucleotides: TGTGCCAGCTTAACAGGGGGCTCACTTAACACTGAAGCTTTCTTT.